Presented here are 7 T cell receptor beta chains from one specimen sequenced in a study of vaccination effects on CD4 cells after COVID-19. Subsequent to a culture period of about ten days, CD4+ T cells were isolated. Participants were vaccinated with two doses of either the BNT162b2 or mRNA-1273 vaccine. Using immunoSEQ multiplex PCR, the repertoire was profiled, and TCRdb retains in-frame clones only, with some absent. The data show some 69,000 clones, with 73% seen just once and roughly 2.1% held by the top ten. These receptors have no known antigen. The source was CD4+ T cells from PBMCs cultured without peptide, collected after COVID-19 vaccination. The receptors were sampled from a human donor who received a COVID-19 vaccine.

The genes are TRBV5-5 and TRBJ2-5; D unclear. The V gene lost 0 bases and the J gene lost 4 bases, with 7 bases spanning the gap. This CDR3 comprises 13 residues. Per the germline V gene, CDR1 is SGHKS and CDR2 is YYEKEE (reference sequence). CDR3 coding DNA: TGTGCCAGCAGCTTGGGTGGGTCAGAGACCCAGTACTTC. Protein sequence: CASSLGGSETQYF.

The rearrangement uses TRBV12-5 and TRBJ2-3; D uncertain. This CDR3 comprises 13 residues. V shed 1 base and J shed 5 bases, with 7 bases lying between them. Germline CDR1 LGHNT, CDR2 FRNRAP. The CDR3 loop is CASGLALLDTQYF. DNA of the CDR3: TGTGCTAGTGGTTTGGCCCTCTTAGATACGCAGTATTTT.

The chain links TRBV6-5 to TRBJ1-3, with 7 bases matching TRBD1. This CDR3 has 14 residues. Germline values: CDR1 MNHEY, CDR2 SVGAGI. V dropped 7 bases and J dropped 0; count of bases not matched to a gene: 3. The chain's CDR3 is CASTRTGSGNTIYF. CDR3 in DNA: TGTGCCAGCACCCGGACAGGCTCTGGAAACACCATATATTTT.

V and J are TRBV6-5 and TRBJ1-1; 9 nucleotides match TRBD1. The CDR3 is 13 residues long. Trimming at V came to 5 bases and at J to 11 bases, leaving 9 bases not matched to a gene. The V gene's germline CDR1 is MNHEY and CDR2 SVGAGI. This chain's CDR3 is CASSTPRTGDAFF. In nucleotides, the CDR3 is TGTGCCAGCAGTACCCCGCGGACAGGGGATGCTTTCTTT.

V and J are TRBV6-5 and TRBJ1-2; maybe TRBD1 (5 bases). Germline CDR1 MNHEY, CDR2 SVGAGI. V was pared by 0 bases and J by 4 bases, with 12 bases between. The CDR3 totals 15 residues. This CDR3 is CASSYSAGVGYGYTF. The DNA for the CDR3 is TGTGCCAGCAGTTACTCGGCGGGGGTTGGCTATGGCTACACCTTC.

The genes are TRBV6-1 and TRBJ2-7; D unresolved. The CDR3 covers 12 residues. Germline assignment: CDR1 MNHNS and CDR2 SASEGT. The V and J ends lost 2 bases and 6 bases respectively, with 8 bases between them. The CDR3 loop reads CASSERSGEQYV. CDR3 coding DNA: TGTGCCAGCAGTGAAAGATCGGGCGAGCAGTACGTC.

The chain is built from TRBV6-5 and TRBJ1-2; TRBD1 matches 8 bases. The V segment lost 7 bases and the J segment 4 bases; nucleotides outside the gene matches: 11. CDR1 is MNHEY and CDR2 is SVGAGI in the germline V gene. This CDR3 contains 15 residues. The CDR3 is CASKKDRAGGYGYTF. In DNA form, the CDR3 reads TGTGCCAGCAAAAAGGACAGGGCGGGCGGCTATGGCTACACCTTC.